This T cell receptor (beta chain) was retrieved from a study of T cells in Graves' hyperthyroidism and ophthalmopathy. The wider study: Peripheral blood was taken when the disease was first diagnosed, before any treatment began. Study conclusions and caveats: In validation, the model predicted ophthalmopathy. These predictions came a median 6.5 months before onset.

V was trimmed by 3 bases and J by 4 bases, leaving 10 bases between them. From germline, CDR1 is LGHNA and CDR2 YSLEER. This CDR3 is 14 amino acids long. Details on this clonotype: The antigen is not known.

Participants, patients aged 18 to 65, had newly diagnosed hyperthyroidism with a duration under 2 months. The blood sample was taken at first hyperthyroidism diagnosis, before any ophthalmopathy symptoms. Amplification of TCR beta CDR3 regions was performed using RNA transcripts as template. First-round RT-PCR with HTBI primers amplified the TCR CDR3 region. TCRdb independently ran MiXCR on the multiplex PCR reads; one entry per CDR3 protein. Among under 300,000 distinct CDR3 sequences listed, about an eighth were seen once. This TCR came from a woman in her 30s with Graves' hyperthyroidism that later progressed to Graves' ophthalmopathy. This chain links TRBV4-3 with TRBJ1-5; D uncertain. Sequences were obtained from blood. CDR3 amino acids: CASSHGQSNQPQHF. The CDR3 bases are TGCGCCAGCAGCCACGGGCAGTCGAATCAGCCCCAGCATTTT.